Below, 6 T cell receptor beta chains from the same sample are listed, as sequenced in a study of CD8 T cell repertoires and HIV-1 epitope variants. For these receptors, no antigen is known. Profiled with immunoSEQ multiplex PCR; TCRdb holds only in-frame clones, not every one. The top ten hold 40% of the sample, which has a few thousand clones, roughly 69% seen once. Source material: cultured CD8+ T cells derived from PBMCs. These receptors came from a male donor with HIV.

V and J are TRBV15 and TRBJ2-1, with TRBD2 matching over 9 bases. This CDR3 comprises 13 residues. CDR1 is LNHNV, CDR2 YYDKDF, per germline (reference sequence). V lost 5 bases to trimming and J lost 8 bases; unmatched junction nucleotides: 4. The chain's CDR3 is CATSGGRAYEQFF. The CDR3 DNA reads TGTGCCACCAGCGGCGGGAGGGCCTATGAGCAGTTCTTC.

The chain uses TRBV28 and TRBJ1-4; tentative D call: TRBD1 (6 bases). Trimming removed 4 bases from V and 5 bases from J, with 20 bases in between. In germline, CDR1 is MDHEN, CDR2 SYDVKM. This CDR3 spans 17 amino acids. Here the CDR3 reads CASSSYVDQGSNEKLFF. The CDR3 region has the DNA TGTGCCAGCAGTTCTTACGTAGACCAGGGGAGCAATGAAAAACTGTTTTTT.

The sample holds one count of this clone. The CDR3 DNA sequence: TGTGCCAGCAGCTTGATGGTAAACACTGAAGCTTTCTTT. The encoded protein is CASSLMVNTEAFF. This chain links TRBV5-6 with TRBJ1-1; D is unresolved. There are 13 residues in the CDR3. Germline CDR1 and CDR2: SGHDT and YYEEEE. V gave up 1 base and J gave up 2 bases, with 6 bases separating them.

The CDR3 protein is CASSSRGRDGYTF. In DNA form, the CDR3 reads TGTGCCAGCAGCTCCCGGGGGCGAGATGGCTACACCTTC. The genes are TRBV13 and TRBJ1-2; the D gene is possibly TRBD1 (6 bases). V was trimmed by 4 bases and J by 6 bases, leaving 12 bases between them. The CDR3 runs to 13 residues. Germline CDR1 reads PRHDT; CDR2 reads FYEKMQ (reference sequence).

This sequence joins TRBV5-3 and TRBJ1-2; D call uncertain. TRBV5-3 is an open reading frame, and its role is uncertain. Trimming cost V 6 bases and J 3 bases, with 9 bases left between them. CDR3 length equals 12 residues. CDR3 bases: TGTGCCAGAACCCTCGACCACTATGGCTACACCTTC. Amino acids: CARTLDHYGYTF.

V usage is TRBV9 and J usage is TRBJ2-7; TRBD1 is a possible D gene (6 bases). CDR3 length equals 13 residues. Between the trimmed V and J ends, which lost 3 bases and 2 bases, there was a span of 9 bases. The germline V gene has CDR1 SGDLS and CDR2 YYNGEE. The CDR3 DNA sequence: TGTGCCAGCAGCGGACAGGTTCCCTACGAGCAGTACTTC. Protein product: CASSGQVPYEQYF.